The 21 T cell receptor beta chains in this list originate from one sample, sequenced in a study of T cells after posttransplantation cyclophosphamide. Libraries were prepared by immunoSEQ multiplex PCR; TCRdb keeps only in-frame clonotypes and omits some of them. The sample yields about 7,300 clones, around 90% seen once. Sequenced material: CD4+ T cells sorted from blood. These TCRs come from a woman aged 50 to 60 in good health and a related stem cell transplant donor.

V is TRBV14 and J is TRBJ2-5; perhaps TRBD1 as D (5 bases). The CDR3 totals 16 residues. Germline V gene data show CDR1 as SGHDN and CDR2 as FVKESK. Trimming took 1 base from V and 3 from J, leaving 15 bases between them. The CDR3 DNA reads as TGTGCCAGCAGCCAAGGATATTTGACAGCTGAAGAGACCCAGTACTTC. Translated, it gives CASSQGYLTAEETQYF.

The V gene is TRBV21-1, the J gene TRBJ1-5; the DNA was not used to check the table's D call, TRBD1. TRBV21-1 counts as a pseudogene. The CDR3 runs to 16 residues. The CDR3 loop is CASSTRYRGLNQPQHF. As DNA, the CDR3 is TGTGCCAGCAGCACCAGATACAGGGGGCTCAATCAGCCCCAGCATTTT.

The chain recombines TRBV6-4 with TRBJ2-2; D possibly corresponds to TRBD1 (6 bases). The CDR3 is 14 amino acids. Trimming stripped 4 bases from V and 7 bases from J, with 13 bases between. Germline V gene lookup returns CDR1 MRHNA and CDR2 SNTAGT. In DNA, the CDR3 is TGTGCCAGCAGTGGGGACGAGACAGGCGGGGAGCTGTTTTTT. Its translation is CASSGDETGGELFF.

The rearrangement uses TRBV14 and TRBJ1-6, with 7 bases that match TRBD1. The ends lost 1 base at V and 11 bases at J; junction bases unmatched: 8. The CDR3 extends over 15 amino acids. Germline V CDR1 and CDR2: SGHDN, FVKESK. CDR3 DNA sequence: TGTGCCAGCAGCCAAGGCGCGACAGGGTGGCCACCCCTCCACTTT. Translating gives CASSQGATGWPPLHF.

The chain couples TRBV7-9 to TRBJ1-4; a weak D match, TRBD1 (6 bases). CDR1 SEHNR and CDR2 FQNEAQ come from the germline V gene (reference sequence). This CDR3 has 14 residues. Trimming removed 5 bases at V and 6 bases at J, with 13 bases between. The CDR3 DNA sequence: TGTGCCAGCAGCCCTTCGGGGGGGCATGAAAAACTGTTTTTT. This codes for CASSPSGGHEKLFF.

The genes are TRBV7-2 and TRBJ1-1, with TRBD1 identical over 7 bases. V was clipped by 5 bases and J by 4 bases; unmatched bases: 7. Germline values: CDR1 SGHTA, CDR2 FQGNSA. The CDR3 sequence is 14 residues long. The CDR3 sequence: CASSRRQGGTEAFF. The CDR3, as DNA: TGTGCCAGCAGCCGAAGACAGGGCGGCACTGAAGCTTTCTTT. Full variable domain (missing parts from reference TRBV7-2 and TRBJ1-1): GAGVSQSPSNKVTEKGKDVELRCDPISGHTALYWYRQSLGQGLEFLIYFQGNSAPDKSGLPSDRFSAERTGGSVSTLTIQRTQQEDSAVYLCASSRRQGGTEAFFGQGTRLTVV.

The V call is TRBV19, the J call TRBJ2-1, with 14 bases identical to TRBD2. The length of the CDR3 is 15 residues. Trimming removed 4 bases from V and 10 bases from J; junction bases left unmatched: 6. Germline CDR1 and CDR2: LNHDA and SQIVND (reference sequence). CDR3 nucleotide sequence: TGTGCCAGTAGTAAGACTAGCGGGGGGGGCCAGGAGCAGTTCTTC. This sequence encodes CASSKTSGGGQEQFF.

This clone was seen a handful of times. The genes are TRBV5-1 and TRBJ2-3; tentatively, D is TRBD1 (5 bases). V was cut by 1 base and J by 5 bases, with 11 bases left in between. Germline CDR1 SGHRS, CDR2 YFSETQ. The CDR3 covers 14 residues. The CDR3 reads CASSLPQVGDTQYF. Written as DNA, the CDR3 is TGCGCCAGCAGCTTGCCACAGGTTGGAGATACGCAGTATTTT.

The sample holds one count of this clone. The chain recombines TRBV11-2 with TRBJ2-5; tentatively, D is TRBD2 (6 bases). V was clipped by 5 bases and J by 2 bases, with 12 bases between them. This CDR3 is built from 14 residues. CDR1 and CDR2 from the germline V gene are SGHAT and FQNNGV. The CDR3 is CASSKGLTQETQYF. As DNA, the CDR3 is TGTGCCAGCAGCAAGGGACTCACGCAAGAGACCCAGTACTTC.

The V call is TRBV15, the J call TRBJ1-2; 10 positions match TRBD1. This CDR3 spans 14 amino acids. Germline values: CDR1 LNHNV, CDR2 YYDKDF (reference sequence). With 3 bases clipped from V and 3 bases from J, the junction kept 1 base outside the gene matches. CDR3: CATSRDRGDYGYTF. CDR3 DNA sequence: TGTGCCACCAGCAGGGACAGGGGGGACTATGGCTACACCTTC. Filled out from reference TRBV15 and TRBJ1-2, the complete variable domain reads DAMVIQNPRYQVTQFGKPVTLSCSQTLNHNVMYWYQQKSSQAPKLLFHYYDKDFNNEADTPDNFQSRRPNTSFCFLDIRSPGLGDTAMYLCATSRDRGDYGYTFGSGTRLTVV.

The rearrangement links TRBV7-9 to TRBJ2-1; D is perhaps TRBD2 (6 bases). Germline loops: CDR1 SEHNR, CDR2 FQNEAQ (reference sequence). This CDR3 contains 18 residues. V was clipped by 1 base and J by 7 bases, with 23 bases between them. CDR3 bases: TGTGCCAGCAGCTTAGGGAGGGGTGGCAGGACCCTTCCAAATGAGCAGTTCTTC. Amino acids: CASSLGRGGRTLPNEQFF.

This chain joins TRBV7-9 and TRBJ1-5; TRBD1 matches at 7 bases. The J segment lost 5 bases and the V segment lost 2 bases, leaving 3 bases of the junction unmatched. Germline V gene data show CDR1 as SEHNR and CDR2 as FQNEAQ (reference sequence). This CDR3 comprises 14 residues. CDR3 in DNA: TGTGCCAGCAGCTTAAGTACAGGGGATCAGCCCCAGCATTTT. Protein: CASSLSTGDQPQHF.

The V and J genes are TRBV28 and TRBJ1-5; TRBD1 is a possible D gene (5 bases). This CDR3 region has 14 residues. The germline V gene has CDR1 MDHEN and CDR2 SYDVKM. The germline V and J ends were trimmed by 3 bases and 6 bases, with 12 bases remaining between them. The DNA for the CDR3 is TGTGCCAGCAGTTTTGGTTTCAGGGCTCAGCCCCAGCATTTT. It is translated as CASSFGFRAQPQHF. The variable domain in full, completed from reference TRBV28 and TRBJ1-5, reads DVKVTQSSRYLVKRTGEKVFLECVQDMDHENMFWYRQDPGLGLRLIYFSYDVKMKEKGDIPEGYSVSREKKERFSLILESASTNQTSMYLCASSFGFRAQPQHFGDGTRLSIL.

The chain carries TRBV5-4 and TRBJ2-5; D is possibly TRBD2 (5 bases). Germline assignment: CDR1 SGHNT and CDR2 YYREEE (reference sequence). The CDR3 is made up of 15 amino acids. V was cut by 4 bases and J by 0 bases, with 13 bases left in between. The CDR3 loop is CASSRVVTNQETQYF. As DNA, the CDR3 is TGTGCCAGCAGCCGGGTAGTGACTAACCAAGAGACCCAGTACTTC.

This rearrangement joins TRBV28 to TRBJ1-2; 9 bases fit TRBD1. The CDR3 contains 15 residues. V lost 4 bases and J lost 4; bases outside the gene matches: 7. From germline, CDR1 is MDHEN and CDR2 SYDVKM. The CDR3, as DNA: TGTGCCAGCAGTTCCCCGGGACAGGGAATCTATGGCTACACCTTC. Translating gives CASSSPGQGIYGYTF.

This chain links TRBV4-1 with TRBJ1-2; D call uncertain. The CDR3 extends over 13 amino acids. The V and J ends lost 4 bases and 2 bases respectively, with 8 bases between them. Germline V gene lookup returns CDR1 MGHRA and CDR2 YSYEKL. The CDR3 bases are TGCGCCAGCAGCCGACCAGGAAACTATGGCTACACCTTC. Translating it yields CASSRPGNYGYTF.

The chain couples TRBV5-6 to TRBJ2-5; tentatively, D is TRBD1 (5 bases). The V end was cut by 1 base, the J end by 4 bases, with 8 bases between. The CDR3 has 13 residues. The V gene's germline CDR1 is SGHDT and CDR2 YYEEEE. The CDR3 DNA follows: TGTGCCAGCAGCTTGAACCAGGGAGAGACCCAGTACTTC. Protein sequence: CASSLNQGETQYF.

The chain employs TRBV7-2 and TRBJ1-5, with 8 bases lining up with TRBD1. The CDR3 is made up of 15 amino acids. CDR1 is SGHTA, CDR2 FQGNSA, per germline. The J segment lost 8 bases and the V segment lost 3 bases, leaving 9 bases of the junction unmatched. DNA for the CDR3: TGTGCCAGCAGCTTGCACGGACAGGGCCGGGAGCCCCAGCATTTT. It encodes CASSLHGQGREPQHF.

A few counts support this clone. This chain links TRBV21-1 with TRBJ1-4; TRBD1 is taken as the D call from the table, unchecked against the DNA. TRBV21-1 is noted as a pseudogene. The CDR3 runs to 16 residues. CDR3 region: CASSKGADGEQEKLFF. The CDR3 DNA reads TGTGCCAGCAGCAAGGGGGCGGACGGGGAGCAAGAAAAACTGTTTTTT.

V is TRBV10-1 and J is TRBJ2-3; D remains unclear. The V gene's germline CDR1 is WNHNN and CDR2 SYGVQD (reference sequence). V was clipped by 0 bases and J by 2 bases, with 15 bases between them. The CDR3 loop spans 17 amino acids. The CDR3 DNA is TGCGCCAGCAGTGAGTCGTTGGAGACCCAACTCACAGATACGCAGTATTTT. Protein: CASSESLETQLTDTQYF.

V and J are TRBV27 and TRBJ1-6, with D hard to call. The CDR3 contains 14 residues. The germline V gene has CDR1 MNHEY and CDR2 SMNVEV (reference sequence). V was shortened by 3 bases and J by 9 bases, with 12 bases between the two germline ends. CDR3 nucleotide sequence: TGTGCCAGCAGTTTCTCTAGGAGAGGTTCACCCCTCCACTTT. Translation gives CASSFSRRGSPLHF.